This T cell receptor (beta chain) came from a study of cytomegalovirus exposure and HLA in healthy donors. Study outcomes and limitations: Previous analysis showed most TCR beta V segments were productive about 87% or about 30% of the time. Among immune exposure information, only CMV serostatus was available.

PCR involved 60 Vbeta and 13 Jbeta primers. Repertoires were generated with immunoSEQ multiplex PCR, while TCRdb's copy carries only in-frame clones and drops some. The sample has about 180,000 clones, over 80% seen once. Notes on this clone: The target antigen is unknown.

Material for sequencing was PBMCs. This sequence originates from a girl between 5 and 17 years old in good health and CMV-seropositive.

The CDR3 spells CASSRVGGTEAFF. The CDR3 DNA follows: TGTGCCAGCAGCCGGGTCGGTGGCACTGAAGCTTTCTTT. This chain joins TRBV6-1 and TRBJ1-1; D gene unclear. CDR3 length equals 13 residues. Trimming took 6 bases from V and 4 from J, leaving 12 bases between them. Germline V gene sequence: CDR1 MNHNS, CDR2 SASEGT.